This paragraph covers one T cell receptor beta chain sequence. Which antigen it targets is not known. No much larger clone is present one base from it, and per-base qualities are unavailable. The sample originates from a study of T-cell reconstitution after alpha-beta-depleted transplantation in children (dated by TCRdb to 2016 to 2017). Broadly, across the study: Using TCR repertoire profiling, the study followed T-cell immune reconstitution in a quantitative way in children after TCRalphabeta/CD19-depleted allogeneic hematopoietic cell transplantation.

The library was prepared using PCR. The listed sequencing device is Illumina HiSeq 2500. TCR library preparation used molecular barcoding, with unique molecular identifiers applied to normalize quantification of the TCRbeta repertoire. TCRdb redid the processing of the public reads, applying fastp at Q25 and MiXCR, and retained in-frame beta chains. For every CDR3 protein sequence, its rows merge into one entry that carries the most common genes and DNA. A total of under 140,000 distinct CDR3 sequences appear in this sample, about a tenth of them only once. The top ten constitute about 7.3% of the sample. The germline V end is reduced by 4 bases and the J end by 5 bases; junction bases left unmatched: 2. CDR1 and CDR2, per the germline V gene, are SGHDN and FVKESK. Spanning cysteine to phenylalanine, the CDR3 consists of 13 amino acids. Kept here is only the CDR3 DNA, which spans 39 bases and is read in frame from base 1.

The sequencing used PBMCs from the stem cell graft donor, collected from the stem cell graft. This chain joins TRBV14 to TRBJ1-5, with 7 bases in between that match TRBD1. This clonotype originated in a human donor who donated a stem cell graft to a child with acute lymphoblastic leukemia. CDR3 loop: CASSRDSYQPQHF. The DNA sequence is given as TGTGCCAGCAGCCGGGACAGCTATCAGCCCCAGCATTTT.